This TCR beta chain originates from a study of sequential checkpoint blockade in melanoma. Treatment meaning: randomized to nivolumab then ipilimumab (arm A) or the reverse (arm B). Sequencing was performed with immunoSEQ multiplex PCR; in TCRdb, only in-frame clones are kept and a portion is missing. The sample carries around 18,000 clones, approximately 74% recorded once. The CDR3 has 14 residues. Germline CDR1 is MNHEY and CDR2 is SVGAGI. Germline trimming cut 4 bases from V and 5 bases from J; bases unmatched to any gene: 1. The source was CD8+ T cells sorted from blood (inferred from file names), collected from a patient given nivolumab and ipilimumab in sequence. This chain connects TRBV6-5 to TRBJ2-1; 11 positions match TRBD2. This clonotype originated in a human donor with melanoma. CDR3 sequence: CASSLAGGNNEQFF. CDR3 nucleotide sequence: TGTGCCAGCAGTTTAGCGGGGGGGAACAATGAGCAGTTCTTC.